This entry concerns a single T cell receptor (beta chain). Antigen: not known. With random hexamers, roughly 0.5 to 1 ug RNA was reverse transcribed. TCRdb reprocessed the immunoSEQ multiplex PCR reads with MiXCR, giving one entry per CDR3 protein. This sample has over 80,000 distinct CDR3 sequences, with about 94% found just once. This specimen comes from a study of CD8 T cells in Susac syndrome. Study overall: Treatment at blood withdrawal was none, corticosteroids, or intravenous immunoglobulin alone in Susac syndrome patients.

The study's findings and limits: TEMRA cells and active patients showed peak Susac CD8+ clonal expansion. Susac-specific public clones found in total CD8+ repertoires numbered 15 to 20, and those in CD8+ TEMRA repertoires numbered about 5.

Both CD4+ and CD8+ T cells were negatively isolated, and TEMRA cells underwent FACS enrichment. This clonotype was obtained from a human donor with Susac syndrome. Sequencing was carried out using CD8+ T cells from PBMCs.

This chain's CDR3 is CASSIPGTEGNQPQHF. The CDR3 region has the DNA TGTGCCAGTAGTATTCCGGGGACCGAGGGCAATCAGCCCCAGCATTTT. The chain links TRBV19 to TRBJ1-5, with D perhaps TRBD1 (5 bases). V gave up 3 bases and J gave up 2 bases, with 14 bases separating them. There are 16 residues in the CDR3. Germline V gene sequence: CDR1 LNHDA, CDR2 SQIVND (reference sequence).